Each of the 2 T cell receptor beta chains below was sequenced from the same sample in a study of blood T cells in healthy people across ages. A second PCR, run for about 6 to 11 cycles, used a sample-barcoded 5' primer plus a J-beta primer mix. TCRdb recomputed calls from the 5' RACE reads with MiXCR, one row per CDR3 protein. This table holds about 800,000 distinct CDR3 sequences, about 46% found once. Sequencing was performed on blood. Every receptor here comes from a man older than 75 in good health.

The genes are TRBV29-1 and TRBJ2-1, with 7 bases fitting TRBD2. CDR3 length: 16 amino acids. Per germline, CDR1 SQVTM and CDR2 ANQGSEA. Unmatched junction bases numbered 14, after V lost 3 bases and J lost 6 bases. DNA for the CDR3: TGCAGCGTTGATAAGGGGTGGGAGGGACGGACCAATGAGCAGTTCTTC. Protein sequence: CSVDKGWEGRTNEQFF.

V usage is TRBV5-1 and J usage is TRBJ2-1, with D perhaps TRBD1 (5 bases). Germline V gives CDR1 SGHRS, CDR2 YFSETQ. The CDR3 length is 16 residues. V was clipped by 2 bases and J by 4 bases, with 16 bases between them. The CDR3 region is CASSFPPTETYNEQFF. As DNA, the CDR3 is TGCGCCAGCAGCTTCCCTCCGACAGAGACATACAATGAGCAGTTCTTC.